The rows below give T cell receptor beta chains drawn from one sample of a study of blood T cells in healthy people across ages. One entry per CDR3 protein results from TCRdb running MiXCR on the 5' RACE reads. Of about 1,600,000 distinct CDR3 sequences in the sample, around 39% are singletons; the top ten hold 7% to 9%. Input material: blood. The receptors here all came from a woman between 18 and 30 years old in good health. CDR3s include the opening cysteine and the closing phenylalanine or tryptophan. D genes are given only for firm matches. The size entry is marked missing in some rows and otherwise reads once, few, many or a size class.

j_call	clone_size	d_call	v_call	cdr3_nt	cdr3_aa
TRBJ2-1	NA	NA	TRBV4-1	TGCGCCAGCAGCCGCCCTAGCGTCAATGAGCAGTTCTTC	CASSRPSVNEQFF
TRBJ2-5	few	NA	TRBV20-1	TGCAGTGCTGCCAGAGGACCAAGAGGGGAGACCCAGTACTTC	CSAARGPRGETQYF
TRBJ2-5	few	NA	TRBV6-5	TGTGCCAGCAGTTTGGGGGTGTCGCCCGCAGAGACCCAGTACTTC	CASSLGVSPAETQYF
TRBJ2-2	NA	TRBD2	TRBV4-2	TGTGCCAGCAGCCAAGATCTTGCGAGCGGGGGGGCCAACACCGGGGAGCTGTTTTTT	CASSQDLASGGANTGELFF
TRBJ2-3	few	NA	TRBV10-3	TGTGCCATCAGTCGGTCGGGGGACACAGATACGCAGTATTTT	CAISRSGDTDTQYF
TRBJ1-6	few	NA	TRBV6-5	TGTGCCAGCAGTTACTCGCCAGGCTCCTATAATTCACCCCTCCACTTT	CASSYSPGSYNSPLHF
TRBJ2-3	NA	NA	TRBV21-1	TGTGCCAGCAGCCCACCGACTAGGGCGGGAGATACGCAGTATTTT	CASSPPTRAGDTQYF
TRBJ2-1	few	NA	TRBV7-9	TGTGCCAGCAGCCCCTCGACACCCGAGCAGTTCTTC	CASSPSTPEQFF
TRBJ1-1	NA	NA	TRBV6-1	TGTGCCAGCATACCGCCGGAGCCAAGTACTGAAGCTTTCTTT	CASIPPEPSTEAFF
TRBJ1-1	NA	TRBD1	TRBV20-1	TGCAGTGCTAGGGCGACAGGGGACACTGAAGCTTTCTTT	CSARATGDTEAFF
TRBJ2-7	once	TRBD2	TRBV5-1	TGCGCCAGCAGCTTGCGTCTAGCGGGAGGGCCAGGACTTAATGAGCAGTACTTC	CASSLRLAGGPGLNEQYF
TRBJ1-4	few	NA	TRBV20-1	TGCAGAGCGGGGACCCCCAGGCCCGAGGCAGAAAAACTGTTTTTT	CRAGTPRPEAEKLFF
TRBJ2-1	NA	TRBD2	TRBV29-1	TGCAGCGTTGACCTTCTAGCGGGCATACAGTTCTTC	CSVDLLAGIQFF
TRBJ2-1	few	TRBD2	TRBV20-1	TGCAGTGCTAGCGGGAGGGCTAACAATGAGCAGTTCTTC	CSASGRANNEQFF
TRBJ2-5	NA	NA	TRBV6-5	TGTGCCAGCAGTTACTCGGGCCAGGTGGGAGAGACCCAGTACTTC	CASSYSGQVGETQYF
TRBJ1-2	few	NA	TRBV15	TGTGCCACCAGCAGTAGGGGCAAGGACTATGGCTACACCTTC	CATSSRGKDYGYTF
TRBJ2-7	few	NA	TRBV6-6	TGTGCCAGCAGTTATGATATCGTAGACTCCTACGAGCAGTACTTC	CASSYDIVDSYEQYF
TRBJ1-6	NA	NA	TRBV7-9	TGTGCCAGCAGCTTAGCGGTCAGGGGTAGTAATTCACCCCTCCACTTT	CASSLAVRGSNSPLHF
TRBJ1-6	NA	NA	TRBV5-5	TGTGCCAGCAGCTTGCGGTGGGACAACAATTCACCCCCCCACTTT	CASSLRWDNNSPPHF
TRBJ2-7	NA	TRBD2	TRBV15	TGTGCCACCAGCAGACTACTAGCGGGACCATACAATGAGCAGTACTTC	CATSRLLAGPYNEQYF
TRBJ2-3	few	NA	TRBV3-1	TGTGCCAGCAGCGCTCTCCAGGGGGGAGATACGCAGTATTTT	CASSALQGGDTQYF
TRBJ1-2	few	NA	TRBV29-1	TGCAGCGTTGACGGGGGAGGGAACTATGGCTACACCTTC	CSVDGGGNYGYTF
TRBJ2-2	few	TRBD1	TRBV7-2	TGTGCCAGCAGCTTAGCGAGGACAGGGCGGAACACCGGGGAGCTGTTTTTT	CASSLARTGRNTGELFF
TRBJ2-1	NA	TRBD2	TRBV3-1	TGTGCCAGCAGGTCTCAACCCCCGGGACTAGCGGGATGGCACGAGCAGTTCTTC	CASRSQPPGLAGWHEQFF
TRBJ1-5	NA	NA	TRBV7-9	TGTGCCAGCAGCCACGGGGGCCATCAGCCCCAGCATTTT	CASSHGGHQPQHF
TRBJ1-1	few	TRBD1	TRBV5-1	TGCGCCAGCAGCACGGACAGGGCTAAGAACACTGAAGCTTTCTTT	CASSTDRAKNTEAFF
TRBJ2-7	NA	TRBD2	TRBV6-2/TRBV6-3	TGTGCCAGCACCGAGCGGGGGCCTGCGAGCTCCTACGAGCAGTACTTC	CASTERGPASSYEQYF
TRBJ2-1	NA	TRBD1	TRBV6-2/TRBV6-3	TGTGCCGGCAGCAGGACAGGGCCCTCCTACAATGAGCAGTTCTTC	CAGSRTGPSYNEQFF
TRBJ2-5	NA	NA	TRBV20-1	TGCAGTGCCCAGGACACTCTGCAAGAGACCCAGTACTTC	CSAQDTLQETQYF
TRBJ2-1	NA	TRBD2	TRBV11-2	TGTGCCAGCAGCTCCAGGGGACTAGCGGGTCTATATGAGCAGTTCTTC	CASSSRGLAGLYEQFF
TRBJ2-1	few	TRBD2	TRBV29-1	TGCAGCATGGGGGGGACTAGCGGCGACAATGAGCAGTTCTTC	CSMGGTSGDNEQFF
TRBJ2-7	few	NA	TRBV28	TGTGCCAGCAGTTCAACCAAAATTTCCATTGATTGGTACCCCTACGAGCAGTACTTC	CASSSTKISIDWYPYEQYF
TRBJ2-3	few	TRBD2	TRBV7-2	TGTGCCAGCAGCCTGGGACTAGCGGGAGGGCCCGGAGATACGCAGTATTTT	CASSLGLAGGPGDTQYF